This TCR beta chain appears in the sequencing data of a study of blood T cell repertoires in COVID-19. Study at large: Samples representing acute and convalescent COVID-19 were sourced from the United States, Italy and Spain.

The CDR3 loop spans 14 amino acids. From germline, CDR1 is ENHRY and CDR2 SYGVKD. Trimming shortened V by 6 bases and J by 8 bases, and 17 bases separated the two germline ends. Clones were read by immunoSEQ multiplex PCR, and TCRdb kept only the in-frame ones, dropping some. The sample has 250,000 to 350,000 clones, roughly nine tenths seen once; the top ten hold roughly 2.6%. This TCR came from a man aged 60 to 75 who had recovered from COVID-19. Sequenced input: PBMCs or T cells enriched from blood (not recorded which). This chain links TRBV10-3 with TRBJ1-3; tentative D call: TRBD1 (6 bases). Written as DNA, the CDR3 is TGTGCCATCAGGAGGGACAAATCCGCGGACACCATATATTTT. The encoded protein is CAIRRDKSADTIYF.